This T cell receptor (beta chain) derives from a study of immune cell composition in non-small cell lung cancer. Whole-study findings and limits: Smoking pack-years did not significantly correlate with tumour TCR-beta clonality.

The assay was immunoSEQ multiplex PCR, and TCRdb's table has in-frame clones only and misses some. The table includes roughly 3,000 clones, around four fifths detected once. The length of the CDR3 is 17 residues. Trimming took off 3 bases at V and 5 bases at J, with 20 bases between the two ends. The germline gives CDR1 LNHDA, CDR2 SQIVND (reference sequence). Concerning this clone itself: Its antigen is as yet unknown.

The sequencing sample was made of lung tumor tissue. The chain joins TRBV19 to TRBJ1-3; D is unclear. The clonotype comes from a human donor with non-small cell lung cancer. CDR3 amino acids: CASSINGGRLGRNTIYF. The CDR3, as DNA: TGTGCCAGTAGTATTAACGGCGGAAGACTCGGTCGAAACACCATATATTTT.